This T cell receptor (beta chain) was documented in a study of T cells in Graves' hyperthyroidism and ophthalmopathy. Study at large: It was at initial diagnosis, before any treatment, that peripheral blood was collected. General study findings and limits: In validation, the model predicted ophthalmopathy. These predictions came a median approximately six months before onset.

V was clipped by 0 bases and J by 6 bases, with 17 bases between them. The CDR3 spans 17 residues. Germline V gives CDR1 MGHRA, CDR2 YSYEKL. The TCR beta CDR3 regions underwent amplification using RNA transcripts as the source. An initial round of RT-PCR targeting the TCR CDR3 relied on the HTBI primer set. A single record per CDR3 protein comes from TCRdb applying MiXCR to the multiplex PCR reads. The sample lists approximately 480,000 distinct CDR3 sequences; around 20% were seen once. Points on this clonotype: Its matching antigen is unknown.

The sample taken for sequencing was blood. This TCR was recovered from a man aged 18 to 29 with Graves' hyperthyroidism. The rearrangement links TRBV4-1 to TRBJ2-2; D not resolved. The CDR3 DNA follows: TGCGCCAGCAGCCAAGAGGGTACGGGTCTCTGGTCCGGGGAGCTGTTTTTT. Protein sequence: CASSQEGTGLWSGELFF.